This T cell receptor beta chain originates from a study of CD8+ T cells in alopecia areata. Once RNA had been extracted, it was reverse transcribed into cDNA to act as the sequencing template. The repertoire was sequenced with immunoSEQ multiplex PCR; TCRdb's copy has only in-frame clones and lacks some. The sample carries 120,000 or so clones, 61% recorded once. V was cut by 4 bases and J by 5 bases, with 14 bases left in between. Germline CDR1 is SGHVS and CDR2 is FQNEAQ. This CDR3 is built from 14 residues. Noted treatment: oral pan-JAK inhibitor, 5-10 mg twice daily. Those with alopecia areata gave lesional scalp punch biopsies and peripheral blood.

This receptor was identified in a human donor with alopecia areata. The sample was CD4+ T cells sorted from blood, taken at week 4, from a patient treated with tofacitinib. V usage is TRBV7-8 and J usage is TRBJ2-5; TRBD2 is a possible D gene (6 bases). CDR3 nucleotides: TGTGCCAGCAGCTGGAGGGCCGGCGGGGAGACCCAGTACTTC. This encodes CASSWRAGGETQYF.